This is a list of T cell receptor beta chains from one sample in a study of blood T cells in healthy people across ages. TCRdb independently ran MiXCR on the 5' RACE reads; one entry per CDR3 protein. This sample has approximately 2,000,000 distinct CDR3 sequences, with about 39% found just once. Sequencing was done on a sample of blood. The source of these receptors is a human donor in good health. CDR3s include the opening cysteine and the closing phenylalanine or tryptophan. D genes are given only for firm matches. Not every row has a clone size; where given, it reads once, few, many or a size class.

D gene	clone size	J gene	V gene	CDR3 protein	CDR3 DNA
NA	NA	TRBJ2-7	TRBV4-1	CASSQEPPPPQGTYEQYF	TGCGCCAGCAGCCAAGAACCACCGCCCCCGCAGGGGACTTACGAGCAGTACTTC
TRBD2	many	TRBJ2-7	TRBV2	CASSEEGGLAVYEQYF	TGTGCCAGCAGTGAAGAGGGGGGACTAGCGGTCTACGAGCAGTACTTC
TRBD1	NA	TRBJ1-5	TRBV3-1	CASSQLSGGANQPQHF	TGTGCCAGCAGCCAATTGTCAGGGGGCGCGAATCAGCCCCAGCATTTT
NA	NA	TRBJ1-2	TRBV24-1	CATSERRGRGNYGYTF	TGTGCCACCAGTGAGCGGCGGGGCAGGGGAAACTATGGCTACACCTTC
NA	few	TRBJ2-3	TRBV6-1	CASSAAGGGTQYF	TGTGCCAGCAGCGCAGCCGGGGGAGGTACGCAGTATTTT
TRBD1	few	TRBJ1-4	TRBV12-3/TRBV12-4	CASSAFQGDNEKLFF	TGTGCCAGCAGTGCTTTCCAGGGGGATAATGAAAAACTGTTTTTT
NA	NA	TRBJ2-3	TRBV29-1	CSVAKGVDFADTQYF	TGCAGCGTAGCGAAGGGGGTCGATTTCGCAGATACGCAGTATTTT
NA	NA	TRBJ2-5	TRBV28	CASNELDRLETQYF	TGTGCCAGCAACGAACTGGACAGATTGGAGACCCAGTACTTC
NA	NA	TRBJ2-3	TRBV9	CASSGNTADTQYF	TGTGCCAGCAGCGGCAATACCGCAGATACGCAGTATTTT
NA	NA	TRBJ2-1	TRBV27	CASSFGCDEQFF	TGTGCCAGCAGTTTTGGGTGCGATGAGCAGTTCTTC
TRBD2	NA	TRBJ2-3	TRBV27	CASSFYGLAGSTDTQYF	TGTGCCAGCAGTTTTTACGGACTAGCGGGGAGCACAGATACGCAGTATTTT
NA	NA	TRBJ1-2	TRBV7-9	CASSLPNPPEMGYGYTF	TGTGCCAGCAGCTTACCTAACCCCCCGGAGATGGGTTATGGCTACACCTTC
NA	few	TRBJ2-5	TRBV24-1	CATSDLREDTETQYF	TGTGCCACCAGTGATTTGCGGGAAGATACGGAGACCCAGTACTTC
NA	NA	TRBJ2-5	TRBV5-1	CASNPAGTQETQYF	TGCGCCAGCAACCCCGCGGGAACCCAAGAGACCCAGTACTTC
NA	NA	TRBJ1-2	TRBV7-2	CASSPILRGTRYTF	TGTGCCAGCAGCCCCATTCTTAGAGGGACACGCTACACCTTC
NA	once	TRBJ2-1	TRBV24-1	CATSDSGGRYGYNEQFF	TGTGCCACCAGTGACTCGGGGGGCAGGTATGGTTACAATGAGCAGTTCTTC
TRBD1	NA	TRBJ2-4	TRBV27	CAIGTGGNIQYF	TGTGCCATCGGGACAGGGGGAAACATTCAGTACTTC
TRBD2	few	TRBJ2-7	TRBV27	CASSLLGRGIYEQYF	TGTGCCAGCAGTTTATTGGGGAGGGGAATCTACGAGCAGTACTTC
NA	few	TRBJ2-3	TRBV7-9	CASSPRQAVMTDTQYF	TGTGCCAGCAGCCCTCGACAGGCCGTTATGACAGATACGCAGTATTTT
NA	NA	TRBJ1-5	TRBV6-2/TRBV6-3	CASSPPSRNQPQHF	TGTGCCAGCAGCCCCCCCAGCCGCAATCAGCCCCAGCATTTT
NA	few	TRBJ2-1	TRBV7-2	CASSLKGTGSSYNEQFF	TGTGCCAGCAGCTTAAAAGGGACCGGAAGCTCCTACAATGAGCAGTTCTTC
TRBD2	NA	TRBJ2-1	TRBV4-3	CASSQGLGSSGGFPNYNEQFF	TGCGCCAGCAGCCAAGGACTGGGCTCTAGCGGGGGGTTCCCCAATTACAATGAGCAGTTCTTC
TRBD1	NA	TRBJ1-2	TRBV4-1	CASSLPTGRVYGYTF	TGCGCCAGCAGCCTCCCGACAGGGCGGGTCTATGGCTACACCTTC
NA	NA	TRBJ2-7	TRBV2	CASNTEDGTHHRF	TGTGCCAGCAACACCGAAGACGGGACGCACCACCGCTTC
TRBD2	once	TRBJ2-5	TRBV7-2	CASSLEGWSGGSQETQYF	TGTGCCAGCAGCTTAGAAGGATGGAGCGGGGGGTCCCAAGAGACCCAGTACTTC
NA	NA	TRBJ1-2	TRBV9	CASSVTRGSHYGYTF	TGTGCCAGCAGCGTAACCAGGGGCTCTCACTATGGCTACACCTTC
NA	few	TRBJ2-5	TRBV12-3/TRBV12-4	CASILAGAGETQYF	TGTGCCAGCATTCTGGCGGGGGCCGGGGAGACCCAGTACTTC
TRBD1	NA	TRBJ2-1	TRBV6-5	CASSPAGTGVYEQFF	TGTGCCAGCAGTCCAGCCGGGACAGGGGTGTATGAGCAGTTCTTC
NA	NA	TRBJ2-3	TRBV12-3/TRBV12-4	CARETGQRTDTQYF	TGTGCCAGAGAGACCGGGCAGCGCACAGATACGCAGTATTTT
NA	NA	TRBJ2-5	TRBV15	CATSLSGGETQYF	TGTGCCACCAGCCTCTCAGGAGGCGAGACCCAGTACTTC
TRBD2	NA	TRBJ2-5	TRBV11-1	CASSIWTSGGQETQYF	TGTGCCAGCAGCATATGGACTAGCGGGGGGCAAGAGACCCAGTACTTC
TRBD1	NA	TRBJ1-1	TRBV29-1	CSGYRGPNTEAFF	TGCAGCGGATACAGGGGGCCGAACACTGAAGCTTTCTTT
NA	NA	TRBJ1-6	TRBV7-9	CASSLVQGRSRTYNSPLHF	TGTGCCAGCAGCTTAGTCCAGGGAAGGTCTAGAACCTATAATTCACCCCTCCACTTT
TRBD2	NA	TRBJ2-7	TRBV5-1	CASSSLDLREAQYF	TGCGCCAGCAGCTCACTAGACCTTCGGGAGGCCCAGTACTTC
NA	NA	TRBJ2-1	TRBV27	CTSSSSPRLIGGKNEQFF	TGTACCAGCAGTTCCTCTCCTAGACTAATTGGTGGGAAAAATGAGCAGTTCTTC
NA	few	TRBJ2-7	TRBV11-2	CASSPRWDTTSYEQYF	TGTGCCAGCAGCCCTAGATGGGACACGACCTCCTACGAGCAGTACTTC
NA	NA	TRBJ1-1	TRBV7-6	CASSYTPGNTEAFF	TGTGCCAGCAGCTACACTCCGGGGAACACTGAAGCTTTCTTT
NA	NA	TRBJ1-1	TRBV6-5	CASRTVQGTEAFF	TGTGCCAGCAGAACGGTGCAGGGCACTGAAGCTTTCTTT
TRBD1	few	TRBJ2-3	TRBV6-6	CASSYDRGRDTQYF	TGTGCCAGCAGTTACGACAGGGGGAGAGATACGCAGTATTTT
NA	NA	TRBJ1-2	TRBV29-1	CSGESHWVGYTF	TGCAGCGGTGAAAGCCACTGGGTTGGCTACACCTTC
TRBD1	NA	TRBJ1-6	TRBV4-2	CASSTRTGPYSPLHF	TGTGCCAGCAGCACCCGGACAGGGCCGTACTCACCCCTCCACTTT
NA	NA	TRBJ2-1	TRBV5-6	CASLGATYNEQFF	TGTGCCAGCTTGGGGGCTACCTACAATGAGCAGTTCTTC
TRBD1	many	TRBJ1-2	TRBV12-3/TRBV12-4	CASSRDRGGGYTF	TGTGCCAGCAGTAGGGACAGGGGTGGAGGCTACACCTTC
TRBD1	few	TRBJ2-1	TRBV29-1	CSVVGQGAWDEQFF	TGCAGCGTTGTCGGACAGGGGGCTTGGGATGAGCAGTTCTTC
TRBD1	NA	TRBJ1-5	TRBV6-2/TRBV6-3	CAGSYSTSMDRYSNQPQHF	TGTGCCGGCAGTTACTCGACGAGCATGGACAGGTATAGCAATCAGCCCCAGCATTTT
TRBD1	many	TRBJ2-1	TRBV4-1	CASSQDPGQGAWNEQFF	TGCGCCAGCAGCCAAGATCCGGGACAGGGGGCTTGGAATGAGCAGTTCTTC
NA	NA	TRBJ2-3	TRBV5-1	CASSLKLTTSTDTQYF	TGCGCCAGCAGCTTGAAACTAACAACCAGCACAGATACGCAGTATTTT
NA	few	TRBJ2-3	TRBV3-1	CASSPRGIGLTDTQYF	TGTGCCAGCAGCCCACGCGGGATTGGGCTCACAGATACGCAGTATTTT
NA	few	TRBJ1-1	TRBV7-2	CASSFSGEAFF	TGTGCCAGCAGCTTTTCAGGGGAAGCTTTCTTT
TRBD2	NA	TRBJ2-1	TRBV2	CASRVERGPYNEQFF	TGTGCCAGCAGGGTCGAGCGGGGGCCTTACAATGAGCAGTTCTTC